Below, 24 T cell receptor beta chains from the same sample are listed, as sequenced in a study of blood T cell repertoires in COVID-19. This table comes from immunoSEQ multiplex PCR, and its TCRdb copy is limited to in-frame clones, with some not included. The sample holds 160,000 or so clones; over 80% are singletons and the top ten take 10% to 15%. Material: peripheral blood. All receptors derive from a man between 65 and 80 years old who had recovered from COVID-19.

This chain connects TRBV7-9 to TRBJ1-2; 7 nucleotides line up with TRBD1. The germline V gene encodes CDR1 SEHNR and CDR2 FQNEAQ (reference sequence). The CDR3 has 13 amino acids. V trimming: 5 bases; J trimming: 7 bases; junction bases outside the gene matches: 7. This chain's CDR3 is CASSPGQLFGYTF. The CDR3 DNA sequence: TGTGCCAGCAGCCCGGGACAGCTCTTTGGCTACACCTTC. Using reference TRBV7-9 and TRBJ1-2 for the parts outside the CDR3, the full variable domain is DTGVSQNPRHKITKRGQNVTFRCDPISEHNRLYWYRQTLGQGPEFLTYFQNEAQLEKSRLLSDRFSAERPKGSFSTLEIQRTEQGDSAMYLCASSPGQLFGYTFGSGTRLTVV.

This rearrangement joins TRBV9 to TRBJ2-1; 12 bases are a match to TRBD2. The CDR3 contains 15 residues. The germline V gene has CDR1 SGDLS and CDR2 YYNGEE. J gave up 8 bases and V 0 bases, and 3 bases lay outside the gene matches. Written as DNA, the CDR3 is TGTGCCAGCAGCGTAGAACCTAGCGGGAGGGATGAGCAGTTCTTC. The encoded protein is CASSVEPSGRDEQFF. Full variable domain (rest looked up from reference TRBV9 and TRBJ2-1): DSGVTQTPKHLITATGQRVTLRCSPRSGDLSVYWYQQSLDQGLQFLIQYYNGEERAKGNILERFSAQQFPDLHSELNLSSLELGDSALYFCASSVEPSGRDEQFFGPGTRLTVL.

The rearrangement links TRBV19 to TRBJ1-2; a weak D match, TRBD1 (6 bases). V dropped 4 bases and J dropped 5 bases, with 14 bases sitting between them. Germline V gene lookup returns CDR1 LNHDA and CDR2 SQIVND (reference sequence). CDR3 length: 14 amino acids. The CDR3 coding sequence is TGTGCCAGTAGTACCCCACAGGGATTGTATGGCTACACCTTC. Encoded protein: CASSTPQGLYGYTF.

The CDR3 sequence is CASSERDREQYF. The CDR3 bases are TGTGCCAGCAGTGAAAGGGACAGAGAGCAGTACTTC. This chain connects TRBV6-1 to TRBJ2-7, with 7 bases aligning to TRBD1. Germline V lookup: CDR1 MNHNS, CDR2 SASEGT. The length of the CDR3 is 12 residues. J gave up 7 bases and V 2 bases, and 2 bases lay outside the gene matches.

V and J are TRBV19 and TRBJ2-3; 8 bases fit TRBD2. After removal of 5 bases from V and 0 bases from J, the junction contained 4 bases not matched to a gene. The CDR3 has 15 amino acids. Germline lookup yields CDR1 LNHDA and CDR2 SQIVND (reference sequence). The CDR3 DNA is TGTGCCAGTAGTCAACTAGCGGACAGCACAGATACGCAGTATTTT. This gives the protein CASSQLADSTDTQYF.

The chain employs TRBV30 and TRBJ1-5, with 8 bases fitting TRBD1. V lost 1 base, J lost 2 bases, and 4 bases stayed unmatched. Germline CDR1 reads GTSNPN; CDR2 reads SVGIG (reference sequence). The CDR3 runs 15 residues. The chain's CDR3 is CAWSAAGGRNQPQHF. Here the CDR3 DNA reads TGTGCCTGGAGTGCAGCAGGGGGCCGCAATCAGCCCCAGCATTTT.

The CDR3 DNA is TGTGCCAGCAGTAAGGACAGGGGGGGTGGTGGCTACACCTTC. Encoded protein: CASSKDRGGGGYTF. V is TRBV6-5 and J is TRBJ1-2, with 10 bases matching TRBD1. J was trimmed by 7 bases and V by 5 bases; bases with no gene match: 7. Germline V gene data show CDR1 as MNHEY and CDR2 as SVGAGI. The CDR3 length is 14 residues.

This chain links TRBV9 with TRBJ1-2, with D hard to call. Trimming took off 3 bases at V and 2 bases at J, with 11 bases between the two ends. The CDR3 extends over 14 amino acids. Germline assignment: CDR1 SGDLS and CDR2 YYNGEE. The CDR3 spells CASSDRGGNYGYTF. Here the CDR3 DNA reads TGTGCCAGCAGCGACCGGGGAGGGAACTATGGCTACACCTTC.

V and J are TRBV28 and TRBJ2-1; weak D call: TRBD1 (6 bases). This CDR3 has 13 residues. CDR1 is MDHEN and CDR2 is SYDVKM in the germline V gene. V lost 3 bases and J 8 bases, leaving 11 bases between the germline ends. In DNA, the CDR3 is TGTGCCAGCAGTTTTGGTGGGGGCTATGAGCAGTTCTTC. It codes for CASSFGGGYEQFF.

V gene TRBV5-6 combines with J gene TRBJ2-7; 13 nucleotides match TRBD2. Germline assignment: CDR1 SGHDT and CDR2 YYEEEE. Trimming removed 3 bases from V and 6 bases from J; junction bases left unmatched: 12. The CDR3 is 17 residues long. The CDR3 DNA sequence: TGTGCCAGCAGCTCGGGACTAGCGGGATTTAAGTCGGCCGAGCAGTACTTC. Protein product: CASSSGLAGFKSAEQYF.

The chain employs TRBV9 and TRBJ1-4; D perhaps matches TRBD1 (5 bases). CDR1 and CDR2 (germline): SGDLS, YYNGEE. V was pared by 1 base and J by 3 bases, with 10 bases between. The CDR3 is 15 residues long. Here the CDR3 reads CASSVRGTPNEKLFF. CDR3 sequence (DNA): TGTGCCAGCAGCGTAAGGGGCACCCCTAATGAAAAACTGTTTTTT. Full variable domain (missing parts from reference TRBV9 and TRBJ1-4): DSGVTQTPKHLITATGQRVTLRCSPRSGDLSVYWYQQSLDQGLQFLIQYYNGEERAKGNILERFSAQQFPDLHSELNLSSLELGDSALYFCASSVRGTPNEKLFFGSGTQLSVL.

The chain has TRBV7-6 and TRBJ2-5; 7 positions match TRBD1. This CDR3 region has 14 residues. Looked up from germline, CDR1 is SGHVS and CDR2 is FNYEAQ. V trimming: 3 bases; J trimming: 4 bases; junction bases outside the gene matches: 5. The DNA for the CDR3 is TGTGCCAGCAGCTTCTCGGGACAGAGAGAGACCCAGTACTTC. The encoded protein is CASSFSGQRETQYF.

The chain couples TRBV7-6 to TRBJ1-5, with 9 bases identical to TRBD1. Germline lookup yields CDR1 SGHVS and CDR2 FNYEAQ. V trimming: 5 bases; J trimming: 0 bases; junction bases outside the gene matches: 5. The CDR3 extends over 16 amino acids. CDR3 loop: CASSPGTGSSNQPQHF. CDR3 coding DNA: TGTGCCAGCAGCCCTGGGACAGGGAGTAGCAATCAGCCCCAGCATTTT.

This clone has just one count. The chain has TRBV6-5 and TRBJ2-1, with a weak D call TRBD2 (5 bases). Trimming stripped 11 bases from V and 7 bases from J, with 18 bases between. This CDR3 is 13 amino acids long. Per the germline V gene, CDR1 is MNHEY and CDR2 is SVGAGI. CDR3 region: CAGEGVRSNEQFF. CDR3 in DNA: TGTGCCGGAGAGGGAGTACGTAGTAATGAGCAGTTCTTC.

This clone was picked up a small number of times. The chain joins TRBV30 to TRBJ2-7, with 12 positions matching TRBD2. Looked up from germline, CDR1 is GTSNPN and CDR2 is SVGIG (reference sequence). The length of the CDR3 is 16 residues. The trim removed 4 bases at V and 2 bases at J, leaving 9 bases unmatched. The CDR3 reads CAWIQTLAGGPYEQYF. CDR3 DNA sequence: TGTGCCTGGATCCAGACCCTAGCGGGAGGGCCCTACGAGCAGTACTTC.

V usage is TRBV27 and J usage is TRBJ2-7; 8 bases map to TRBD2. CDR1 is MNHEY, CDR2 SMNVEV, per germline (reference sequence). The CDR3 totals 15 residues. The V segment lost 5 bases and the J segment 0 bases; nucleotides outside the gene matches: 6. The CDR3 is CASSPSGGLSYEQYF. The CDR3, as DNA: TGTGCCAGCAGTCCCAGCGGGGGCCTCTCCTACGAGCAGTACTTC.

This chain joins TRBV10-2 and TRBJ2-7, with 10 bases identical to TRBD2. V was clipped by 3 bases and J by 2 bases; unmatched bases: 4. This CDR3 region has 15 residues. In germline, CDR1 is WSHSY, CDR2 SAAADI. CDR3 region: CASSEGLAETYEQYF. The CDR3 DNA reads as TGCGCCAGCAGTGAAGGACTAGCGGAAACCTACGAGCAGTACTTC.

This sequence joins TRBV2 and TRBJ2-1, with D tentatively TRBD2 (6 bases). The CDR3 length is 16 residues. Germline V gene sequence: CDR1 SNHLY, CDR2 FYNNEI. V lost 5 bases and J 4 bases, leaving 18 bases between the germline ends. CDR3 sequence: CASSPPQGGGYNEQFF. The CDR3 DNA reads TGTGCCAGCAGTCCCCCCCAGGGAGGTGGATACAATGAGCAGTTCTTC.

The gene calls are TRBV28 and TRBJ2-3; weak D call: TRBD2 (5 bases). Germline-derived CDR1 and CDR2 are MDHEN and SYDVKM. The V and J ends lost 5 bases and 1 base respectively, with 13 bases between them. This CDR3 has 15 amino acids. In nucleotides, the CDR3 is TGTGCCAGCAGTCCCGCGGGCCCCGGCACAGATACGCAGTATTTT. Protein sequence: CASSPAGPGTDTQYF.

The rearrangement uses TRBV6-1 and TRBJ2-1; 11 nucleotides align to TRBD2. CDR1 is MNHNS, CDR2 SASEGT, per germline. The CDR3 has 16 residues. Trimming cost V 4 bases and J 0 bases; bases outside gene matches: 2. This CDR3 reads CASSVTSGSSYNEQFF. CDR3 coding DNA: TGTGCCAGCAGTGTAACTAGCGGGAGCTCCTACAATGAGCAGTTCTTC.

The chain couples TRBV5-6 to TRBJ1-5, with 7 bases lining up with TRBD1. CDR3 length equals 15 residues. The germline V gene has CDR1 SGHDT and CDR2 YYEEEE. V gave up 1 base and J gave up 0 bases; unmatched junction bases: 1. The CDR3 coding sequence is TGTGCCAGCAGCTTGAAGGGGGCTAGCAATCAGCCCCAGCATTTT. Translating gives CASSLKGASNQPQHF.

The chain carries TRBV27 and TRBJ2-7; possible D gene TRBD1, 6 bases. Germline CDR1 is MNHEY and CDR2 is SMNVEV (reference sequence). The CDR3 covers 15 residues. V was trimmed by 2 bases and J by 4 bases, leaving 15 bases between them. DNA for the CDR3: TGTGCCAGCAGTTTAGATGCAGGGGAAGTTTACGAGCAGTACTTC. It yields the protein CASSLDAGEVYEQYF.

The J gene is TRBJ1-5, the V gene TRBV2; maybe TRBD1 (5 bases). The V gene's germline CDR1 is SNHLY and CDR2 FYNNEI. CDR3 length equals 14 residues. Trimming shortened V by 5 bases and J by 0 bases, and 8 bases separated the two germline ends. The CDR3 sequence: CASSIDSSNQPQHF. The CDR3 DNA follows: TGTGCCAGCAGTATTGACAGTAGCAATCAGCCCCAGCATTTT.

This clone has a handful of counts. The rearrangement links TRBV6-5 to TRBJ1-4, with D possibly TRBD1 on 6 matching bases. V was trimmed by 9 bases and J by 8 bases, leaving 13 bases between them. Germline lookup yields CDR1 MNHEY and CDR2 SVGAGI. The CDR3 is made up of 12 amino acids. The CDR3 region is CASDRLGEKLFF. The CDR3 DNA follows: TGTGCCAGTGACAGGCTAGGGGAAAAACTGTTTTTT.